The 2 T cell receptor beta chains reported below all come from one sample, sequenced in a study of shared clonotypes between healthy human individuals. Data came from immunoSEQ multiplex PCR; TCRdb stores just in-frame clones and leaves some out. The data contain about 2.3 million clones, around 93% of them singletons. The sample taken for sequencing was naive CD4+ T cells from PBMCs. Subset here: CD45RA+ positively selected. The receptors stem from a man aged 18 to 30 in good health. Some clones in this sample may be carry-over from other donors' samples.

This clone was seen a single time. This chain joins TRBV11-2 and TRBJ2-3, with 14 bases matching TRBD2. The CDR3 runs 16 residues. V lost 5 bases, J lost 4 bases, and 5 bases stayed unmatched. Germline CDR1 is SGHAT and CDR2 is FQNNGV. CDR3 sequence: CASSLGLAGAADTQYF. The CDR3, as DNA: TGTGCCAGCAGCCTGGGACTAGCGGGAGCGGCAGATACGCAGTATTTT.

J is TRBJ2-7 and V is TRBV9, with 10 nucleotides matching TRBD2. J gave up 6 bases and V 0 bases, and 6 bases lay outside the gene matches. The CDR3 is made up of 15 amino acids. CDR1 and CDR2 from the germline V gene are SGDLS and YYNGEE. The CDR3 region has the DNA TGTGCCAGCAGCGTAGACGTTAGCGGGAGGTCCGAGCAGTACTTC. It encodes CASSVDVSGRSEQYF.